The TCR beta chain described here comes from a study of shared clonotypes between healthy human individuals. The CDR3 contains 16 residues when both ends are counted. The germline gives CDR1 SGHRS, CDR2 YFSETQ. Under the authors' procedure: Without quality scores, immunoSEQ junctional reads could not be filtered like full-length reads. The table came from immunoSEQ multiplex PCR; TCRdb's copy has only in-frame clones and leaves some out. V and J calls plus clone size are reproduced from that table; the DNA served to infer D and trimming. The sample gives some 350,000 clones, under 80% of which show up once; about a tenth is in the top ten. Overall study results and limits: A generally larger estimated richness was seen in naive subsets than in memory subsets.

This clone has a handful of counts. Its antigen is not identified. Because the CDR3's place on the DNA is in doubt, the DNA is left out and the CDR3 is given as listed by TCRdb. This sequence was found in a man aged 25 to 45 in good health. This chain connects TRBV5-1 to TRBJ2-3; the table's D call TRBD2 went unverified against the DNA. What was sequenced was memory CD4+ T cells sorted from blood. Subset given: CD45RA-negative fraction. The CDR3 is CASSLFGAGVVDTQYF.